The 24 T cell receptor beta chains reported below all come from one sample, sequenced in a study of shared clonotypes between healthy human individuals (dated by TCRdb to between 2020 and 2021). The method behind the library was the immunoSEQ multiplex PCR assay. TCRdb mirrors the immuneACCESS table, restricted to in-frame sequences. Some clones are absent from its copies; in checked studies, under half trace to an unresolved V gene, and the reason for the others is unknown. This sample lists over a million clones; roughly 95% were detected once. Approximately 1.2% of the sample is held by the ten biggest clonotypes. Sample: naive CD4+ T cells sorted from blood. Per the publication, the cell subset or site label means: CD45RA+ positively selected. Receptors originate from a man between 25 and 39 years old in good health.

V gene TRBV28 combines with J gene TRBJ2-7; 8 bases agree with TRBD2. Germline CDR1 MDHEN, CDR2 SYDVKM. J was trimmed by 1 base and V by 5 bases; bases with no gene match: 7. There are 15 residues in the CDR3. As DNA, the CDR3 is TGTGCCAGCAGTGTTAGCGGGATTGGGTCCTACGAGCAGTACTTC. Amino acid sequence: CASSVSGIGSYEQYF.

This clone was seen a single time. This chain uses TRBV2 with TRBJ2-3; 11 bases map to TRBD2. Trimming at V came to 6 bases and at J to 8 bases, leaving 13 bases not matched to a gene. The CDR3 totals 16 residues. Germline-derived CDR1 and CDR2 are SNHLY and FYNNEI. CDR3 sequence: CASRPTGLAAYGTQYF. In DNA, the CDR3 is TGTGCCAGCAGGCCCACGGGACTAGCGGCCTACGGTACGCAGTATTTT.

The chain links TRBV19 to TRBJ1-2; TRBD1 matches 10 bases. Looked up from germline, CDR1 is LNHDA and CDR2 is SQIVND (reference sequence). The CDR3 runs 16 residues. V lost 8 bases and J lost 5; bases outside the gene matches: 14. CDR3 protein: CASSGDRGLGGYGYTF. CDR3 sequence (DNA): TGTGCCAGTTCGGGGGACAGGGGCCTTGGGGGTTATGGCTACACCTTC.

The chain joins TRBV23-1 to TRBJ1-1, with 7 bases fitting TRBD1. TRBV23-1 carries the ORF label, with uncertain function. CDR3 length: 14 amino acids. J gave up 12 bases and V 8 bases, and 18 bases lay outside the gene matches. CDR3 loop: CASLVPWGQGESFF. The CDR3, as DNA: TGCGCCAGCCTCGTCCCCTGGGGGCAGGGGGAATCTTTCTTT.

V and J are TRBV29-1 and TRBJ1-2, with 7 bases fitting TRBD1. The germline V gene has CDR1 SQVTM and CDR2 ANQGSEA. The CDR3 extends over 15 amino acids. Losses at the gene ends were 5 bases for V and 7 bases for J; bases not matched to a gene: 16. CDR3 amino acids: CSVPQLTGAKRGYTF. Written as DNA, the CDR3 is TGCAGCGTTCCTCAATTAACAGGGGCGAAGCGTGGCTACACCTTC.

The chain employs TRBV14 and TRBJ2-5; D perhaps matches TRBD2 (5 bases). This CDR3 is 14 amino acids long. V dropped 4 bases and J dropped 2 bases, with 11 bases sitting between them. Germline-derived CDR1 and CDR2 are SGHDN and FVKESK. The DNA of the CDR3 is TGTGCCAGCAGCCTCAGAACTAGTCAAGAGACCCAGTACTTC. Translation gives CASSLRTSQETQYF.

This clone was seen a handful of times. The chain couples TRBV2 to TRBJ1-1; 10 bases agree with TRBD1. Germline CDR1 SNHLY, CDR2 FYNNEI. The CDR3 length is 13 residues. V lost 8 bases and J lost 11; bases outside the gene matches: 11. The CDR3 DNA sequence: TGTGCCAGCTTCGGACAGGGGGAGGTCTTGGCTTTCTTT. This codes for CASFGQGEVLAFF.

Turning to this clone: Additional DNA sequences in this sample encode the identical CDR3. Written as DNA, the CDR3 is TGTGCCAGCAGCTTAGTAGGGGGACTAGCGGGACGCGAGCAGTACTTC. Protein: CASSLVGGLAGREQYF. V usage is TRBV7-6 and J usage is TRBJ2-7, with TRBD2 matching 13 bases. The CDR3 totals 16 residues. Germline loops: CDR1 SGHVS, CDR2 FNYEAQ. After removal of 1 base from V and 6 bases from J, the junction contained 6 bases not matched to a gene.

In this sample, this clone turned up once. The chain carries TRBV7-9 and TRBJ2-3; D is ambiguous. This CDR3 is built from 13 residues. Germline assignment: CDR1 SEHNR and CDR2 FQNEAQ (reference sequence). V was cut by 5 bases and J by 3 bases, with 9 bases left in between. Here the CDR3 DNA reads TGTGCCAGCAGCCAAGATTGGACAGATACGCAGTATTTT. The encoded protein is CASSQDWTDTQYF.

The chain combines TRBV6-1 with TRBJ1-5, with D perhaps matching TRBD1 (5 bases). Germline V CDR1 and CDR2: MNHNS, SASEGT. Trimming removed 2 bases from V and 0 bases from J, with 20 bases in between. The CDR3 totals 19 residues. The CDR3 sequence is CASSETDSSSLNSNQPQHF. The CDR3 nucleotides are TGTGCCAGCAGTGAAACAGACAGCTCTAGTCTCAATAGCAATCAGCCCCAGCATTTT.

Worth noting for this clone: At the DNA level, this CDR3 is encoded by other sequences in the same sample as well. Written as DNA, the CDR3 is TGCGCCAGCAGCTTCTCAGGGGAAGAGACCCAGTACTTC. Translated: CASSFSGEETQYF. The J gene is TRBJ2-5, the V gene TRBV5-1; a weak D match, TRBD1 (6 bases). Germline V lookup: CDR1 SGHRS, CDR2 YFSETQ. V lost 2 bases and J lost 3, with 8 bases in between. The CDR3 spans 13 residues.

The rearrangement joins TRBV2 to TRBJ2-1, with unresolved D. V lost 0 bases, J lost 9 bases, and 9 bases lay in between. The length of the CDR3 is 13 residues. The germline gives CDR1 SNHLY, CDR2 FYNNEI. As DNA, the CDR3 is TGTGCCAGCAGTGAAGCGCGGATCGTTGAGCAGTTCTTC. Protein: CASSEARIVEQFF.

The rearrangement links TRBV7-2 to TRBJ2-7; 15 bases match TRBD2. Losses at the gene ends were 7 bases for V and 5 bases for J; bases not matched to a gene: 15. CDR3 length: 18 amino acids. The germline gives CDR1 SGHTA, CDR2 FQGNSA. CDR3 in DNA: TGTGCCAGCAAACCCACCGGGACTAGCGGGAGGATTCGCGACGAGCAGTACTTC. Encoded protein: CASKPTGTSGRIRDEQYF.

The rearrangement uses TRBV6-1 and TRBJ1-1, with D perhaps matching TRBD1 (5 bases). The CDR3 is 14 amino acids. Germline V gives CDR1 MNHNS, CDR2 SASEGT. V lost 7 bases, J lost 2 bases, and 14 bases lay in between. The CDR3 nucleotides are TGTGCCAGCACCGAAACAGACAGCAACACTGAAGCTTTCTTT. Its translation is CASTETDSNTEAFF.

The chain joins TRBV9 to TRBJ2-3; 10 bases map to TRBD2. CDR3 size: 17 residues. J gave up 5 bases and V 3 bases, and 12 bases lay outside the gene matches. Germline V CDR1 and CDR2: SGDLS, YYNGEE. Here the CDR3 DNA reads TGTGCCAGCAGCGCTCTAGCGGGAGTAACACTGGAAGATACGCAGTATTTT. It yields the protein CASSALAGVTLEDTQYF.

This chain links TRBV9 with TRBJ2-2, with 7 positions matching TRBD2. This CDR3 is built from 16 residues. J lost 1 base, V lost 0 bases, and 3 bases had no gene match. Germline V gene data show CDR1 as SGDLS and CDR2 as YYNGEE. In DNA, the CDR3 is TGTGCCAGCAGCGTAGAGGCTAGCGGGAACACCGGGGAGCTGTTTTTT. It specifies CASSVEASGNTGELFF.

The chain employs TRBV6-6 and TRBJ2-6, with D perhaps TRBD2 (6 bases). V lost 6 bases and J 0 bases, leaving 9 bases between the germline ends. Germline loops: CDR1 MNHNY, CDR2 SVGAGI (reference sequence). The CDR3 length is 15 residues. In DNA form, the CDR3 reads TGTGCCAGCAGCTCCGGGGGCTCTGGGGCCAACGTCCTGACTTTC. Translation gives CASSSGGSGANVLTF.

The J gene is TRBJ2-1, the V gene TRBV5-1; D is possibly TRBD1 (6 bases). Germline lookup yields CDR1 SGHRS and CDR2 YFSETQ. V dropped 0 bases and J dropped 5 bases, with 15 bases sitting between them. CDR3 length: 16 amino acids. The CDR3 coding sequence is TGCGCCAGCAGCTTGGCGTTCCGGGACATAAACAATGAGCAGTTCTTC. Its translation is CASSLAFRDINNEQFF.

The rearrangement links TRBV5-5 to TRBJ1-2; no firm D call. Per germline, CDR1 SGHKS and CDR2 YYEKEE (reference sequence). The V gene lost 2 bases and the J gene lost 2 bases, with 10 bases spanning the gap. This CDR3 is 14 amino acids long. The CDR3 protein is CASSFELLNYGYTF. CDR3 in DNA: TGTGCCAGCAGCTTTGAACTTCTCAACTATGGCTACACCTTC.

This chain links TRBV15 with TRBJ1-5; 8 bases match TRBD1. Per germline, CDR1 LNHNV and CDR2 YYDKDF (reference sequence). V was pared by 5 bases and J by 4 bases, with 4 bases of the junction left unmatched. This CDR3 contains 14 residues. The chain's CDR3 is CATSEGQANQPQHF. The CDR3 region has the DNA TGTGCCACCAGCGAGGGACAGGCGAATCAGCCCCAGCATTTT.

The CDR3 loop is CASSIFGVTGELFF. The CDR3 nucleotides read TGTGCCAGCAGCATTTTCGGGGTTACCGGGGAGCTGTTTTTT. The gene calls are TRBV9 and TRBJ2-2, with a possible D match to TRBD2 (5 bases). Trimming removed 4 bases at V and 5 bases at J, with 12 bases between. Germline V CDR1 and CDR2: SGDLS, YYNGEE. CDR3 length: 14 residues.

CDR3 in amino acids: CASSAHPGQQNTEAFF. The CDR3 nucleotides are TGTGCCAGCAGCGCACATCCGGGACAGCAGAACACTGAAGCTTTCTTT. This chain joins TRBV9 and TRBJ1-1; 7 nucleotides align to TRBD1. There are 16 residues in the CDR3. Germline V CDR1 and CDR2: SGDLS, YYNGEE. Trimming cost V 3 bases and J 1 base; bases outside gene matches: 9.

This clone was observed a single time. At the DNA level, this CDR3 is encoded by other sequences in the same sample as well. The chain's CDR3 is CASSLALAGGTGELFF. The CDR3 DNA is TGTGCCAGCAGCTTAGCGTTAGCGGGAGGCACCGGGGAGCTGTTTTTT. The V and J genes are TRBV7-9 and TRBJ2-2; the match to TRBD2 covers 10 bases. This CDR3 is 16 amino acids long. The junction had 2 bases not matched to a gene; V was cut back by 0 bases and J by 4 bases. Germline CDR1 reads SEHNR; CDR2 reads FQNEAQ (reference sequence).

This sequence joins TRBV21-1 and TRBJ2-7; the D call of TRBD1 is as the table states it, not checked on the DNA. TRBV21-1 is marked as a pseudogene. The CDR3 has 18 residues. In DNA form, the CDR3 reads TGTGCCAGCAGCAAAGAGAGGCAGGGGACGGGGTTCTCCTACGAGCAGTACTTC. Amino acid sequence: CASSKERQGTGFSYEQYF.